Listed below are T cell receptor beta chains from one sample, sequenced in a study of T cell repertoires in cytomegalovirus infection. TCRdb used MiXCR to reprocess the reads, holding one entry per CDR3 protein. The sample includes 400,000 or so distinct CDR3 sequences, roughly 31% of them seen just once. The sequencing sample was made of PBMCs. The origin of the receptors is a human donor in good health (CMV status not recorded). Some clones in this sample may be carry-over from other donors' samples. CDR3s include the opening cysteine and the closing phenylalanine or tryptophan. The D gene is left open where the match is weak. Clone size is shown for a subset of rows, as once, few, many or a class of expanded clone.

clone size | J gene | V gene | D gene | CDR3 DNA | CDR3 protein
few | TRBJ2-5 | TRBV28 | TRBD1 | TGTGCCAGCAGCCTCGGGGGACAGGGACAAGAGACCCAGTACTTC | CASSLGGQGQETQYF
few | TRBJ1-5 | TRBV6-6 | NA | TGTGCCAGCAGTGCGACAGTTCGGCAGCCCCAGCATTTT | CASSATVRQPQHF
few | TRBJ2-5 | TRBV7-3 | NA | TGTGCCAGCAGCTTATCCGGCATAGGGGAGACCCAGTACTTC | CASSLSGIGETQYF
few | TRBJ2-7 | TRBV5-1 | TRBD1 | TGCGCCAGCAGCCCGGGACAGGACTCCTACGAGCAGTACTTC | CASSPGQDSYEQYF
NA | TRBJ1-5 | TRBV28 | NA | TGTGCCAGCAACGAACAGGGTTTGAGCAATCAGCCCCAGCATTTT | CASNEQGLSNQPQHF
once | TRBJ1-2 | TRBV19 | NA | TGTGCCAGTAAAGGGGCCTGGGTCTATGGCTACACCTTC | CASKGAWVYGYTF
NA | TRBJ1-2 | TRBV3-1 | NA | TGTGCCAGCAGCCAACCGGACGGATTATCTGGCTACACCTTC | CASSQPDGLSGYTF
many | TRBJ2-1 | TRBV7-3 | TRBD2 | TGTGCCAGCACCCCCGGGGGGGGCTCCTACAATGAGCAGTTCTTC | CASTPGGGSYNEQFF
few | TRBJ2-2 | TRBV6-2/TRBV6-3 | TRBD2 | TGTGCCAGCAGTTACCGCGGACTAGCGGACACCGGGGAGCTGTTTTTT | CASSYRGLADTGELFF
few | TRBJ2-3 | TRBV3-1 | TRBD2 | TGTGCCAGCAGCCAACGGACTAGCGGGGGGACCACAGATACGCAGTATTTT | CASSQRTSGGTTDTQYF
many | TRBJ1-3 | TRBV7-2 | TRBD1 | TGTGCCAGCAGCGGCCACAGGGGAACTGGAAACACCATATATTTT | CASSGHRGTGNTIYF
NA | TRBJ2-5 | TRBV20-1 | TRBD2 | TGCAGTGCTCGAACCGGGACTAGCGGACAAGAGACCCAGTACTTC | CSARTGTSGQETQYF
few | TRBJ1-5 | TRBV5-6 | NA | TGTGCCAGCAGCTTAAATTTTCGGGGGGCTAGCAATCAGCCCCAGCATTTT | CASSLNFRGASNQPQHF
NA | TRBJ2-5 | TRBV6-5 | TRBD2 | TGTGCCACCGGGACTAGCGGGGAGACCCAGTACTTC | CATGTSGETQYF
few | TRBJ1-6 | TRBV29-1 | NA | TGCAGCGTTGCGTCAGGGGTGAGTTCACCCCTCCACTTT | CSVASGVSSPLHF
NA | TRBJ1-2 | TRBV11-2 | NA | TGTGCCAGCAGCACCCAGGGCGAGAGAAATGGCTACACCTTC | CASSTQGERNGYTF
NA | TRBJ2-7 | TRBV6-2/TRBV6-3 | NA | TGTGCCAGCAGGATCCAGACCTACGAGCAGTACTTC | CASRIQTYEQYF
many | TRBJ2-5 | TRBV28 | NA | TGTGCCAGTTCGGTGGAAGAGACCCAGTACTTC | CASSVEETQYF
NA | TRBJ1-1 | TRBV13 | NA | TGTGCCAGCAGCTTAGAGTTGGGTTCGAACACTGAAGCTTTCTTT | CASSLELGSNTEAFF
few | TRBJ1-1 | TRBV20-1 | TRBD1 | TGCAGTGCTAGTCGAAACAGGGGACTGAACACTGAAGCTTTCTTT | CSASRNRGLNTEAFF
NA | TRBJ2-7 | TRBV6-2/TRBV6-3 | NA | TGTGCCAGCAGTTCGATGCACCCACAGAAGCAGTACTTC | CASSSMHPQKQYF
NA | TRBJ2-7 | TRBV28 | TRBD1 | TGTGCCAGCAGGGGCTTTGGGACAGGGCCGAGCCCCTACGAGCAGTACTTC | CASRGFGTGPSPYEQYF
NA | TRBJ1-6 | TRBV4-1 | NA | TGCGACAGCAGCCAAGAAGGGGAGGCTAATTCACCCCTCCACTTT | CDSSQEGEANSPLHF
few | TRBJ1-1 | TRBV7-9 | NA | TGTGCCAGCAGCCAATTTGGGGGCACTGAAGCTTTCTTT | CASSQFGGTEAFF
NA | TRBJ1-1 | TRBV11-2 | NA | TGTGCCAGCAGCAATCCGCCCAGGTCACTGAACACTGAAGCTTTCTTT | CASSNPPRSLNTEAFF
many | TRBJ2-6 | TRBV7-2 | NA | TGTGCCACCCCGGGGTACGGGGGGCTGGGAGGGGCCAACGTCCTGACTTTC | CATPGYGGLGGANVLTF
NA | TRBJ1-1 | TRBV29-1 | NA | TGCAGCGTTGACAGAATGAACACTGAAGCTTTCTTT | CSVDRMNTEAFF
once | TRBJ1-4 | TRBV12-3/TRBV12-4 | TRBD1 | TGTGCCAGCAGCTTACCAGGGGGGAGGAAACTGTTTTTT | CASSLPGGRKLFF
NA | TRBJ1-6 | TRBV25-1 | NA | TGTGCCAGCAGTGGGAGTAGCAAAAATTCACCCCTCCACTTT | CASSGSSKNSPLHF
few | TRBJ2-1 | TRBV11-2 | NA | TGTGCCAGCAGCATAACCGCCCTAAATGAGCAGTTCTTC | CASSITALNEQFF
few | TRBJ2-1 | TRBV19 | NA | TGTGCCAGTCAGGGGGGGCAAATTCCCTACAATGAGCAGTTCTTC | CASQGGQIPYNEQFF
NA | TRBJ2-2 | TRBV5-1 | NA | TGCGCCAGCAGCTGGGGGAATCGTGGCACCGGGGAGCTGTTTTTT | CASSWGNRGTGELFF
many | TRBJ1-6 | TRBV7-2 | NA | TGTGCCAGCAGCTTAGTGGGCACAAATAATTCACCCCTCCACTTT | CASSLVGTNNSPLHF
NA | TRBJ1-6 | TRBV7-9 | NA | TGTGCCAGCAGCTTGAAGGCGGATAATTCACCCCTCCACTTT | CASSLKADNSPLHF
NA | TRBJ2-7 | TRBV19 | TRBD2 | TGTGCCAGTAGTTCAGGCGGGGGGTCTTCCTACGAGCAGTACTTC | CASSSGGGSSYEQYF
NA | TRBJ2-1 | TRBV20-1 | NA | TGCAGTGCTAGAGATGCAGGTACTCAGCGTAATGAGCAGTTCTTC | CSARDAGTQRNEQFF
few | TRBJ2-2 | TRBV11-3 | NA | TGTGCCAGCAGCTTATCTTGGTCAGGGAGCACCGGGGAGCTGTTTTTT | CASSLSWSGSTGELFF
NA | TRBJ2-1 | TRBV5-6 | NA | TGTGCCAGCAGCTCAGGACTACACTACAATGAGCAGTTCTTC | CASSSGLHYNEQFF
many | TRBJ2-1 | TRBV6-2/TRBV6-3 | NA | TGTGCCAGCAGTTATAGGACAGTTTCCTACAATGAGCAGTTCTTC | CASSYRTVSYNEQFF
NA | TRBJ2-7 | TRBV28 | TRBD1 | TGTGCCAGCAGTTTAGGGGCCGGGACAGCGATATCATACGAGCAGTACTTC | CASSLGAGTAISYEQYF
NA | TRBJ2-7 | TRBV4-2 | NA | TGTGCCAGCAGCCAAGTAGAACAGTCCTACGAGCAGTACTTC | CASSQVEQSYEQYF
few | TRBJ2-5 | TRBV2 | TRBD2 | TGTGCCAGCGTGAGGAGGAAGCGGGGGATACCTCAAGAGACCCAGTACTTC | CASVRRKRGIPQETQYF
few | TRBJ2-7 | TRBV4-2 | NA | TGTGCCAGCAGCCAAGTATTAGGGTCGGAACACGAGCAGTACTTC | CASSQVLGSEHEQYF
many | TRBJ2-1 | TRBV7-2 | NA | TGTGCCAGCAGCTTAGCCAGCCCCTACAATGAGCAGTTCTTC | CASSLASPYNEQFF
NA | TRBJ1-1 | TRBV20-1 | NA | TGCAGTGCTAAGGGCACTCACGGAACTGAAGCTTTCTTT | CSAKGTHGTEAFF
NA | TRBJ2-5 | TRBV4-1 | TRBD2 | TGCGCCAGCACCTCTCGAGCGGGGTTAACTCCAGGGGAGACCCAGTACTTC | CASTSRAGLTPGETQYF